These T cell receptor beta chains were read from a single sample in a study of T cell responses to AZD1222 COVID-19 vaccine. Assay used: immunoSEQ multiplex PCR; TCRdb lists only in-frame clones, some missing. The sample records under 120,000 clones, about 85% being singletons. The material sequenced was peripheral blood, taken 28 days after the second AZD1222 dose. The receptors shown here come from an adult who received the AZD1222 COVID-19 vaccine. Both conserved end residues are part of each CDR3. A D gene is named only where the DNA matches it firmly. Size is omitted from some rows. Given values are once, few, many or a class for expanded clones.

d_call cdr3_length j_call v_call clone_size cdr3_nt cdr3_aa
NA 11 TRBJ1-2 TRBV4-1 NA TGCGCCAGCAGCCAAGCAGGTGGCTACACCTTC CASSQAGGYTF
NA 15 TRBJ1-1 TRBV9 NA TGTGCCAGCGGCCCACGCGGGGGGGTAGGTACTGAAGCTTTCTTT CASGPRGGVGTEAFF
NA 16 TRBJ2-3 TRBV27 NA TGTGCCAGCAGTCCTACTTTGCGGGGTAGCACAGATACGCAGTATTTT CASSPTLRGSTDTQYF
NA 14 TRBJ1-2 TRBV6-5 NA TGTGCCAGCAGTAACAGGGACCGAAACTATGGCTACACCTTC CASSNRDRNYGYTF
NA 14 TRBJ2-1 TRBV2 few TGTGCCAGCAGAGGACTAACCTCCTACAATGAGCAGTTCTTC CASRGLTSYNEQFF
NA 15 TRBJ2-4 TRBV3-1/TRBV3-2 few TGTGCCAGCAGCCACCAGGGGCTAGCCAAAAACATTCAGTACTTC CASSHQGLAKNIQYF
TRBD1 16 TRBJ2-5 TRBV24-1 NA TGTGCCACCAGTGATTTGAAGGGGACAGGGGAGGAGACCCAGTACTTC CATSDLKGTGEETQYF
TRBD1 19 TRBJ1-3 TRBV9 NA TGTGCCAGCAGCGTTACGGTCCATCCCAGGGGGGCTGGTGGAAACACCATATATTTT CASSVTVHPRGAGGNTIYF
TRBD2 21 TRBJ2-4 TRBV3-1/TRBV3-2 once TGTGCCAGCAGCCGATATACCGGGACTAGCGGGTCTCTGCTAGCCAAAAACATTCAGTACTTC CASSRYTGTSGSLLAKNIQYF
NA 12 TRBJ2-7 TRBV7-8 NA TGTGCCAGCAGCTCGGCAGGGGGGGAGCAGTACTTC CASSSAGGEQYF
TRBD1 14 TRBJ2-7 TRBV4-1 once TGCGCCAGCAGCCAACAGGCAGGGGGCTACGAGCAGTACTTC CASSQQAGGYEQYF
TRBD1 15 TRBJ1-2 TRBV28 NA TGTGCCAGCAGGAACTCGGACAGGGAATATTATGGCTACACCTTC CASRNSDREYYGYTF
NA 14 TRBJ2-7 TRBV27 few TGTGCCTTCGGAAAGGCGGGGGCGACCTACGAGCAGTACTTC CAFGKAGATYEQYF
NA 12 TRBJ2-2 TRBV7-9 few TGTGCCAGCAGCCCCCCCACCGGGGAGCTGTTTTTT CASSPPTGELFF
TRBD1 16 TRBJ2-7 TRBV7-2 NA TGTGCCAGCAGCTCCCCCGAGACAGGGGACAGGGTAGGGCAGTACTTC CASSSPETGDRVGQYF
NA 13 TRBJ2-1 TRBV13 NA TGTGCCAGCAGCGCGGGGCGGTACAATGAGCAGTTCTTC CASSAGRYNEQFF
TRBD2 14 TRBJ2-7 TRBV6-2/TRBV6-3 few TGTGCCAGCAGTATACTAGCGGGAGCTCTGGAGCAGTACTTC CASSILAGALEQYF
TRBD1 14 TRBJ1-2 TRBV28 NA TGTGCCAGCAGTTTACAAACAGGGGTCCCTGGCTACACCTTC CASSLQTGVPGYTF
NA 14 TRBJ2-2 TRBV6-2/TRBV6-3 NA TGTGCCAGCAGTTACGACGGGAACACCGGGGAGCTGTTTTTT CASSYDGNTGELFF
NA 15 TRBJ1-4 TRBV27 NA TGTGCCAGCAGCCGTCGACAGGCAACTAATGAAAAACTGTTTTTT CASSRRQATNEKLFF
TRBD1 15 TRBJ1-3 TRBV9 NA TGTGCCAGCAGCGTAGGACAGGGAGGTGGAAACACCATATATTTT CASSVGQGGGNTIYF
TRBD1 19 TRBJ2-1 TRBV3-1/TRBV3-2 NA TGTGCCAGCAGCCAAGCGGGTGACAGGGCATCACCCGATTACAATGAGCAGTTCTTC CASSQAGDRASPDYNEQFF
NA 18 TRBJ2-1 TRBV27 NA TGTGCCAGCAGTTTATTAAATCTAGCCCCCACACACATCGATGAGCAGTTCTTC CASSLLNLAPTHIDEQFF
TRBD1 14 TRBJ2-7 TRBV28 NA TGTGCCAGCAAACCCGGGACAGGGGGACTCGAGCAGTACTTC CASKPGTGGLEQYF
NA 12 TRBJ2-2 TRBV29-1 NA TGCAGCGTTGAAAGAGGGACCGGGGAGCTGTTTTTT CSVERGTGELFF
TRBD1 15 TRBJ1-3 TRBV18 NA TGTGCCAGCTCGCGACAGGGGGCGATGGGAAACACCATATATTTT CASSRQGAMGNTIYF
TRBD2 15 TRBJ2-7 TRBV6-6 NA TGTGCCAGCAGTCTAATAGCGGGGGAGTCCTACGAGCAGTACTTC CASSLIAGESYEQYF
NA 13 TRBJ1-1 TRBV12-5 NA TGTGCTAGTGGCGAGGGGGGTAACACTGAAGCTTTCTTT CASGEGGNTEAFF
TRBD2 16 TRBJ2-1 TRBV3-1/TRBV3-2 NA TGTGCCAGCAGCTTTTCCGGGACTAGCGGATACAATGAGCAGTTCTTC CASSFSGTSGYNEQFF